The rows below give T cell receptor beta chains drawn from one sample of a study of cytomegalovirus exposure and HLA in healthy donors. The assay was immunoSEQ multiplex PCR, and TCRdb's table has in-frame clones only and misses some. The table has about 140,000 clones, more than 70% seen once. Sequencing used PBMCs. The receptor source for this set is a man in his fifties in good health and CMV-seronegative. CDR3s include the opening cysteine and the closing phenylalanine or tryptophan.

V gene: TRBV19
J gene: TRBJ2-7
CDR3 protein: CASSSNGREGGNYEQYF

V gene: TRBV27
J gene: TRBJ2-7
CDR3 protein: CASSFETRGTYEQYF

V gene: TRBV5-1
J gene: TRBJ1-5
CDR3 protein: CASSEGTVSNQPQHF

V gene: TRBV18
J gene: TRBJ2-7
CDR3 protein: CASSPGLAGGLNEQYF

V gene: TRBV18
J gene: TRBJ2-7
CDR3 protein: CASSPPNYEQYF

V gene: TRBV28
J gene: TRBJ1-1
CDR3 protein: CASSLGGRSTEAFF

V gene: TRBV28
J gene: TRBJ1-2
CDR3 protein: CASSRTGSSYGYTF

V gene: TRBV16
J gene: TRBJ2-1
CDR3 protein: CASSRTGANEQFF

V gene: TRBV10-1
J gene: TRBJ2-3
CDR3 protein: CASSESGRDTQYF

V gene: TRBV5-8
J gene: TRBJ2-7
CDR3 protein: CASSLGWTGVYEQYF

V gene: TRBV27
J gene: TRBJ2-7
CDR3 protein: CASRGVRNYEQYF

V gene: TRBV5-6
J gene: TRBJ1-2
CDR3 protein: CASSLTPTESYGYTF

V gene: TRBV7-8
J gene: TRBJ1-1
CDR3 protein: CASSLGQILYTEAFF

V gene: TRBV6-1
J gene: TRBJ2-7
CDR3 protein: CASMRAGSSYEQYF

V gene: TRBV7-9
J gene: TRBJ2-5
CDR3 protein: CASSFSEETQYF

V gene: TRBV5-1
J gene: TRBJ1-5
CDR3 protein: CASSLEGAVGQPQHF

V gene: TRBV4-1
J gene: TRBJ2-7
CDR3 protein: CASSQGVGGPYEQYF

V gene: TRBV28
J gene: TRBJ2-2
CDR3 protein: CAARLDSGDTGELFF

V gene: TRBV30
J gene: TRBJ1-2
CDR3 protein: CAWSVIGTAYGYTF

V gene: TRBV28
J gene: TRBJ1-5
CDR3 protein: CASRPTGSGSQPQHF

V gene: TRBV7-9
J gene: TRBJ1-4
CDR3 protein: CASSLALGGEKLFF

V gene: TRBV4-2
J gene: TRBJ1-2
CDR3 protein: CASSQDPTTGNGYTF